This TCR beta chain came from a study of cytomegalovirus exposure and HLA in healthy donors. Overall study findings and caveats: Most observed TCR sequences were rare, whereas some public TCRs were detected in many donors.

PCR used 60 Vbeta primers and 13 Jbeta primers. Repertoires were generated with immunoSEQ multiplex PCR, while TCRdb's copy carries only in-frame clones and drops some. The data contain about 160,000 clones, 70% to 80% of them singletons. The CDR3 runs to 13 residues. V lost 2 bases and J lost 5, with 9 bases in between. Germline loops: CDR1 LGHNA, CDR2 YSLEER. Remarks on this clone: Its antigen is currently unknown.

The source is a middle-aged man in good health and CMV-seronegative. This rearrangement joins TRBV4-3 to TRBJ1-1; D not resolved. Specimen: PBMCs. The CDR3 loop reads CASSQPGWTEAFF. The DNA for the CDR3 is TGCGCCAGCAGCCAACCGGGGTGGACTGAAGCTTTCTTT.